This TCR beta chain came from a study of OX40 agonist ivuxolimab in advanced cancers. Turning to the study itself: Ivuxolimab is a fully human IgG2 antibody that activates OX40 (CD134). Patients were infused with ivuxolimab every 2 weeks at 0.01 to 10 mg/kg. Three partial responders included one hepatocellular carcinoma patient and two cutaneous melanoma patients. General study results and limits: Patients who responded partially at 0.1-3.0 mg/kg showed clonal expansion ranking among the lowest.

V was trimmed by 4 bases and J by 0 bases, leaving 7 bases between them. The V gene's germline CDR1 is MGHRA and CDR2 YSYEKL. The CDR3 sequence is 14 residues long. Measured with immunoSEQ multiplex PCR; TCRdb has only the in-frame clones, and not every one. The data hold about 77,000 clones, with less than 95% observed a single time. In its sample, this clone was seen once. The antigen is undetermined. V is TRBV4-1 and J is TRBJ1-3; a weak D match, TRBD1 (5 bases). The TCR was taken from an adult with an advanced solid tumor such as melanoma, head and neck, liver or kidney cancer. The specimen was CD4+ or CD8+ T cells sorted from blood, collected in a trial of the OX40 agonist ivuxolimab. The CDR3 DNA sequence: TGCGCCAGCAGCCGTGGACACTCTGGAAACACCATATATTTT. It is translated as CASSRGHSGNTIYF.